The 17 T cell receptor beta chains presented below share a single source sample, sequenced in a study of a mutant IDH1 vaccine in newly diagnosed glioma. Their antigens remain unidentified. Assay used: immunoSEQ multiplex PCR; TCRdb lists only in-frame clones, some missing. Of more than 25,000 clones detected, roughly 90% appear once; the ten largest clones hold around a fifth. Time point here: week 5, during vaccination. Topical imiquimod was applied with each vaccine dose, which held 300 ug of mutant IDH1 20-mer peptide. The input for sequencing was PBMCs, taken from a glioma patient whose treatment included an IDH1 peptide vaccine. Receptor source: a young man with glioma.

The V and J genes are TRBV19 and TRBJ1-2, with a possible D match to TRBD1 (5 bases). Germline V gives CDR1 LNHDA, CDR2 SQIVND (reference sequence). Trimming pared 8 bases from V and 0 bases from J, leaving 10 bases between. This CDR3 is built from 13 residues. The CDR3 sequence: CASRDAANYGYTF. The CDR3, as DNA: TGTGCCAGTCGGGACGCCGCTAACTATGGCTACACCTTC.

The chain employs TRBV30 and TRBJ2-1; D unclear. Per germline, CDR1 GTSNPN and CDR2 SVGIG (reference sequence). The CDR3 extends over 13 amino acids. The V end was cut by 0 bases, the J end by 3 bases, with 6 bases between. The CDR3 reads CAWSVLGYNEQFF. The CDR3 DNA is TGTGCCTGGAGTGTACTTGGCTACAATGAGCAGTTCTTC.

The sample holds a few counts of this clone. The chain uses TRBV30 and TRBJ2-2; D remains ambiguous. V was cut by 4 bases and J by 0 bases, with 12 bases left in between. CDR3 size: 15 residues. In germline, CDR1 is GTSNPN, CDR2 SVGIG (reference sequence). CDR3 sequence reads: CAWKPGQANTGELFF. The CDR3 nucleotides read TGTGCCTGGAAACCCGGGCAGGCGAACACCGGGGAGCTGTTTTTT. The variable domain in full, completed from reference TRBV30 and TRBJ2-2, reads SQTIHQWPATLVQPVGSPLSLECTVEGTSNPNLYWYRQAAGRGLQLLFYSVGIGQISSEVPQNLSASRPQDRQFILSSKKLLLSDSGFYLCAWKPGQANTGELFFGEGSRLTVL.

The chain links TRBV2 to TRBJ2-7; the match to TRBD2 covers 7 bases. The junction had 6 bases not matched to a gene; V was cut back by 1 base and J by 3 bases. The CDR3 sequence is 15 residues long. Germline CDR1 is SNHLY and CDR2 is FYNNEI. CDR3 loop: CASSEVVAGYYEQYF. The CDR3 DNA sequence: TGTGCCAGCAGTGAAGTGGTAGCGGGCTACTACGAGCAGTACTTC. The entire variable domain, with the rest obtained from reference TRBV2 and TRBJ2-7, is as follows: EPEVTQTPSHQVTQMGQEVILRCVPISNHLYFYWYRQILGQKVEFLVSFYNNEISEKSEIFDDQFSVERPDGSNFTLKIRSTKLEDSAMYFCASSEVVAGYYEQYFGPGTRLTVT.

The chain uses TRBV30 and TRBJ1-2, with D possibly being TRBD1 (6 bases). The CDR3 extends over 15 amino acids. V lost 5 bases to trimming and J lost 2 bases, with 18 bases between them. Per germline, CDR1 GTSNPN and CDR2 SVGIG (reference sequence). The CDR3 DNA reads as TGTGCCTGGCACATGGGGGGCGTCGGGAACTATGGCTACACCTTC. It is translated as CAWHMGGVGNYGYTF.

V gene TRBV15 combines with J gene TRBJ2-1; possible D gene TRBD1, 5 bases. V was trimmed by 5 bases and J by 0 bases, leaving 11 bases between them. CDR1 is LNHNV, CDR2 YYDKDF, per germline (reference sequence). This CDR3 comprises 15 residues. The CDR3 loop reads CATSGRTSSYNEQFF. The CDR3 DNA sequence: TGTGCCACCAGCGGAAGGACAAGCTCCTACAATGAGCAGTTCTTC.

The chain has TRBV6-5 and TRBJ1-3, with no clear D. The V and J ends lost 4 bases and 0 bases respectively, with 10 bases between them. CDR3 length: 15 residues. Per the germline V gene, CDR1 is MNHEY and CDR2 is SVGAGI. The CDR3 reads CASSLDRGSGNTIYF. The DNA of the CDR3 is TGTGCCAGCAGTTTGGACCGGGGCTCTGGAAACACCATATATTTT.

The V call is TRBV5-6, the J call TRBJ2-7; D remains ambiguous. The length of the CDR3 is 13 residues. V dropped 0 bases and J dropped 3 bases, with 7 bases sitting between them. Germline lookup yields CDR1 SGHDT and CDR2 YYEEEE. This chain's CDR3 is CASSLGSNYEQYF. The CDR3 DNA reads TGTGCCAGCAGCTTGGGGAGCAACTACGAGCAGTACTTC.

The rearrangement joins TRBV10-3 to TRBJ1-1; D is perhaps TRBD1 (5 bases). The germline V gene has CDR1 ENHRY and CDR2 SYGVKD. The CDR3 is 16 amino acids. The V end lost 6 bases, the J end lost 4 bases, and 21 bases lay between the germline ends. The CDR3 DNA sequence: TGTGCCATCAGAGGTGCAGGAGGAGAGGGGTCCACTGAAGCTTTCTTT. Translating gives CAIRGAGGEGSTEAFF.

CDR3 protein: CASSPGKPNTEAFF. The CDR3, as DNA: TGTGCCAGCAGCCCCGGGAAGCCTAACACTGAAGCTTTCTTT. The J gene is TRBJ1-1, the V gene TRBV6-5; D is ambiguous. Trimming took off 6 bases at V and 2 bases at J, with 13 bases between the two ends. CDR3 length: 14 residues. Germline CDR1 is MNHEY and CDR2 is SVGAGI.

The rearrangement joins TRBV27 to TRBJ2-6, with 10 nucleotides matching TRBD1. The length of the CDR3 is 16 residues. Trimming at V came to 5 bases and at J to 4 bases, leaving 5 bases not matched to a gene. Germline lookup yields CDR1 MNHEY and CDR2 SMNVEV (reference sequence). CDR3 nucleotides: TGTGCCAGCAGTGTAGGGACAGGGGCCGGGGCCAACGTCCTGACTTTC. This gives the protein CASSVGTGAGANVLTF.

This chain connects TRBV7-2 to TRBJ2-3; 7 nucleotides line up with TRBD2. Trimming at V came to 6 bases and at J to 5 bases, leaving 11 bases not matched to a gene. From germline, CDR1 is SGHTA and CDR2 FQGNSA. The CDR3 totals 15 residues. This chain's CDR3 is CASRVSGGSVDTQYF. Written as DNA, the CDR3 is TGTGCCAGCAGGGTGTCGGGCGGGAGCGTAGATACGCAGTATTTT.

This clone was seen only once. This chain uses TRBV29-1 with TRBJ2-1; 10 bases match TRBD2. Germline trimming cut 6 bases from V and 10 bases from J; bases unmatched to any gene: 6. Germline V gives CDR1 SQVTM, CDR2 ANQGSEA. The CDR3 is made up of 12 amino acids. The CDR3 coding sequence is TGCAGCGTCCCAAAGGGACTAGCGGAGCAGTTCTTC. It translates to CSVPKGLAEQFF.

The chain is built from TRBV7-2 and TRBJ1-4, with D maybe TRBD1 (5 bases). CDR1 and CDR2 (germline): SGHTA, FQGNSA. Deletions cut 1 base from V and 8 bases from J, with 11 bases between. There are 14 residues in the CDR3. Here the CDR3 DNA reads TGTGCCAGCAGCTTAGGTGTCCGGGGGGAAAAACTGTTTTTT. Translation: CASSLGVRGEKLFF.

The V and J genes are TRBV5-1 and TRBJ2-7, with D possibly being TRBD1 (6 bases). The V and J ends lost 4 bases and 2 bases respectively, with 13 bases between them. This CDR3 is 14 amino acids long. CDR1 SGHRS and CDR2 YFSETQ come from the germline V gene. CDR3 loop: CASSPTGLAYEQYF. The CDR3 DNA follows: TGCGCCAGCAGCCCGACAGGTCTAGCCTACGAGCAGTACTTC.

This chain links TRBV28 with TRBJ2-1; 7 bases line up with TRBD1. The CDR3 spans 15 residues. Germline-derived CDR1 and CDR2 are MDHEN and SYDVKM. J lost 0 bases, V lost 6 bases, and 5 bases had no gene match. The CDR3 here is CASSRRGSSYNEQFF. The CDR3 DNA follows: TGTGCCAGCAGCCGCAGGGGGAGCTCCTACAATGAGCAGTTCTTC.

The chain employs TRBV15 and TRBJ1-1; TRBD1 matches 7 bases. CDR3 size: 14 residues. Germline V gene sequence: CDR1 LNHNV, CDR2 YYDKDF (reference sequence). V lost 3 bases to trimming and J lost 6 bases; unmatched junction nucleotides: 7. The CDR3 protein is CATSRWGTAAEAFF. CDR3 DNA sequence: TGTGCCACCAGCAGGTGGGGGACAGCCGCTGAAGCTTTCTTT.